This is a list of T cell receptor beta chains from one sample in a study of Tregs in tolerant kidney transplant recipients. Method: immunoSEQ multiplex PCR; TCRdb's copy keeps in-frame clones and lacks some. The sample lists roughly 86,000 clones; 80% to 95% were seen once. Specimen: CD4+ T cells from blood (PBMCs), collected 12 months after the transplant. These receptors were obtained from a human patient who received a combined kidney and bone marrow transplant. Part of the T cells may come from the graft donor. Each CDR3 is given with its conserved first and last residue. The D gene is left open where the match is weak. Where a row states a size, it is once, few, many or the class of an expanded clone; other rows omit it.

size: NA
J: TRBJ2-1
V: TRBV14
D: TRBD2
DNA: TGTGCCAGCAGCCCCAGACTAGCGGGGGGTGAGCAGTTCTTC
CDR3: CASSPRLAGGEQFF

size: NA
J: TRBJ2-5
V: TRBV7-2
D: NA
DNA: TGTGCCAGCAGCTTCCGGTTGGCGGATCCGTACCAAGAGACCCAGTACTTC
CDR3: CASSFRLADPYQETQYF

size: once
J: TRBJ2-5
V: TRBV9
D: TRBD2
DNA: TGTGCCAGCAGCCGGGGACTAGCGAATCAAGAGACCCAGTACTTC
CDR3: CASSRGLANQETQYF

size: NA
J: TRBJ1-2
V: TRBV5-6
D: NA
DNA: TGTGCCAGCAACAACGAGATCCGGGATGACTTTACGGCTAACTATGGCTACACCTTC
CDR3: CASNNEIRDDFTANYGYTF

size: NA
J: TRBJ1-4
V: TRBV6-6
D: TRBD1
DNA: TGTGCCAGCAGTATACAGGGGGCGCGTGAAAAACTGTTTTTT
CDR3: CASSIQGAREKLFF

size: once
J: TRBJ1-5
V: TRBV28
D: NA
DNA: TGTGCCAGCAGTAACCTTGAGTTACGGGATCAGCCCCAGCATTTT
CDR3: CASSNLELRDQPQHF

size: NA
J: TRBJ1-1
V: TRBV28
D: TRBD1
DNA: TGTGCCAGCAGTTTCTTTGGCAGGGGGGTAGCGGACACTGAAGCTTTCTTT
CDR3: CASSFFGRGVADTEAFF

size: NA
J: TRBJ2-7
V: TRBV6-5
D: NA
DNA: TGTGCCAGCAGTTACGCCCACGGGAGCTCCTACGAGCAGTACTTC
CDR3: CASSYAHGSSYEQYF

size: NA
J: TRBJ2-1
V: TRBV15
D: TRBD2
DNA: TGTGCCACCAGCAGAGATCGGAGGGCTAGCGGGCTATACAATGAGCAGTTCTTC
CDR3: CATSRDRRASGLYNEQFF

size: NA
J: TRBJ2-7
V: TRBV19
D: TRBD2
DNA: TGTGCCAGTAGTACCCGACTAGCGGGATACGAGCAGTACTTC
CDR3: CASSTRLAGYEQYF

size: NA
J: TRBJ1-1
V: TRBV2
D: TRBD1
DNA: TGTGCCAGCAGTGTGCGACAGGGGACTGAAGCTTTCTTT
CDR3: CASSVRQGTEAFF

size: NA
J: TRBJ2-7
V: TRBV6-5
D: NA
DNA: TGTGCCAGCAGCATAGGCCCTACAGACTACTACGAGCAGTACTTC
CDR3: CASSIGPTDYYEQYF

size: NA
J: TRBJ2-7
V: TRBV6-1
D: TRBD2
DNA: TGTGCCAGCAGTGACGGGCGGGACTACTCCTACGAGCAGTACTTC
CDR3: CASSDGRDYSYEQYF

size: once
J: TRBJ2-3
V: TRBV9
D: TRBD2
DNA: TGTGCCAGCAGCGTACTAGCGGCAAGCACAGATACGCAGTATTTT
CDR3: CASSVLAASTDTQYF

size: NA
J: TRBJ2-3
V: TRBV6-6
D: TRBD2
DNA: TGTGCCAGCACCTTAGCGGGGGTAACAGATACGCAGTATTTT
CDR3: CASTLAGVTDTQYF

size: NA
J: TRBJ1-5
V: TRBV4-2
D: TRBD1
DNA: TGTGCCAGCAGCCAAAGACCAGGGGGCGACCAGCCCCAGCATTTT
CDR3: CASSQRPGGDQPQHF

size: NA
J: TRBJ1-6
V: TRBV29-1
D: TRBD1
DNA: TGCAGCGTTTCGACAGGGTGGAATTCACCCCTCCACTTT
CDR3: CSVSTGWNSPLHF

size: NA
J: TRBJ1-3
V: TRBV6-5
D: NA
DNA: TGTGCCAACGGCCAGGGCCATGAGAATTTT
CDR3: CANGQGHENF

size: NA
J: TRBJ2-5
V: TRBV7-2
D: NA
DNA: TGTGCCAGCAGCTTAGGGATTGGCGGGGCCCTCTCGGAGACCCAGTACTTC
CDR3: CASSLGIGGALSETQYF

size: NA
J: TRBJ2-2
V: TRBV28
D: TRBD1
DNA: TGTGCCAGCAGTTTTTCAGGGGGCACCGGGGAGCTGTTTTTT
CDR3: CASSFSGGTGELFF

size: NA
J: TRBJ2-7
V: TRBV5-4
D: TRBD1
DNA: TGTGCCAGCAGCTTTAAGGGACAGGGGGCGGGTCAGCAGTACTTC
CDR3: CASSFKGQGAGQQYF

size: NA
J: TRBJ2-7
V: TRBV7-3
D: TRBD2
DNA: TGTGCCAGCAGCTTAAAAGGGCCGGGACTAGCCTACGAGCAGTACTTC
CDR3: CASSLKGPGLAYEQYF

size: NA
J: TRBJ2-1
V: TRBV7-9
D: TRBD2
DNA: TGTGCCAGCAGCTTAGGTAGCGGGGCGGGTGAGCAGTTCTTC
CDR3: CASSLGSGAGEQFF

size: NA
J: TRBJ2-1
V: TRBV7-9
D: NA
DNA: TGTGCCAGCAGCTTAGACTTAGCCCTTAATGAGCAGTTCTTC
CDR3: CASSLDLALNEQFF

size: NA
J: TRBJ1-3
V: TRBV6-6
D: NA
DNA: TGTGCCAGCAGTTCCTCGGACATGCCCGCTGGAAACACCATATATTTT
CDR3: CASSSSDMPAGNTIYF

size: NA
J: TRBJ2-7
V: TRBV7-2
D: TRBD2
DNA: TGTGCCAACAGCCGGACTAGCGGACCCTACGAGCAGTACTTC
CDR3: CANSRTSGPYEQYF

size: NA
J: TRBJ1-1
V: TRBV2
D: TRBD1
DNA: TGTGCCAGCGGGGGACAGGGTCGGACTGAAGCTTTCTTT
CDR3: CASGGQGRTEAFF

size: NA
J: TRBJ2-7
V: TRBV5-1
D: NA
DNA: TGCGCCAGCAGCTCTTTGACTCTGAACTACGAGCAGTACTTC
CDR3: CASSSLTLNYEQYF

size: NA
J: TRBJ2-1
V: TRBV7-9
D: TRBD2
DNA: TGTGCCAGCAGCTTAGGAGGGCGGGGGGGTAATGAGCAGTTCTTC
CDR3: CASSLGGRGGNEQFF